These 20 T cell receptor beta chains share one sample of origin, sequenced in a study of T cells in Graves' hyperthyroidism and ophthalmopathy. Amplification of TCR beta CDR3 regions was performed using RNA transcripts as template. The HTBI primer set was used in a first-round RT-PCR of the TCR CDR3. In TCRdb, the multiplex PCR reads were re-called with MiXCR into one record per CDR3 protein. The sample shows 380,000 or so distinct CDR3 sequences, around an eighth of them seen only once. Sequenced input: blood. Receptors were obtained from a man aged 30 to 39 with Graves' hyperthyroidism that later progressed to Graves' ophthalmopathy.

A few counts support this clonotype. The chain combines TRBV4-2 with TRBJ1-2; D gene ambiguous. Between the trimmed V and J ends, which lost 10 bases and 5 bases, there was a span of 11 bases. The CDR3 is 11 residues long. The germline CDR1 and CDR2 sequences are LGHNA and YNFKEQ. The CDR3 sequence is CATLQDYGYTF. The CDR3 nucleotides read TGTGCCACTCTTCAGGATTATGGCTACACCTTC.

This clonotype came up many times. The chain joins TRBV11-2 to TRBJ2-2; no reliable D call. Trimming cost V 4 bases and J 0 bases, with 9 bases left between them. The germline CDR1 and CDR2 sequences are SGHAT and FQNNGV. This CDR3 comprises 15 residues. The CDR3 DNA sequence: TGTGCCAGCAGCTCGCAGTCGGCGAACACCGGGGAGCTGTTTTTT. It specifies CASSSQSANTGELFF.

This clonotype was counted a few times. The J gene is TRBJ2-5, the V gene TRBV3-1; perhaps TRBD2 as D (6 bases). The germline V gene has CDR1 LGHDT and CDR2 YNNKEL (reference sequence). V lost 4 bases to trimming and J lost 2 bases, with 14 bases between them. This CDR3 has 15 residues. Here the CDR3 reads CASSRLPGVQETQYF. Here the CDR3 DNA reads TGTGCCAGCAGCCGCCTCCCGGGGGTACAAGAGACCCAGTACTTC.

In its sample, this clonotype was seen many times. This chain links TRBV12-3 or TRBV12-4 with TRBJ2-1, with 8 bases fitting TRBD1. The CDR3 totals 14 residues. V lost 6 bases, J lost 8 bases, and 9 bases stayed unmatched. CDR3 bases: TGTGCCAGCAGCCAGGGGGCGAGGGCGCATGAGCAGTTCTTC. This gives the protein CASSQGARAHEQFF.

Only a few counts were recorded for this clonotype. The chain combines TRBV9 with TRBJ2-1; D not resolved. The CDR3 extends over 13 amino acids. V was shortened by 1 base and J by 5 bases, with 7 bases between the two germline ends. Per the germline V gene, CDR1 is SGDLS and CDR2 is YYNGEE. The CDR3 region has the DNA TGTGCCAGCAGCGTATCCTGGCACAATGAGCAGTTCTTC. Encoded protein: CASSVSWHNEQFF.

Worth noting for this clonotype: One base away lies a much larger clone, so this may be a sequencing read error. The rearrangement uses TRBV28 and TRBJ1-4, with 8 bases lining up with TRBD1. The CDR3 extends over 14 amino acids. CDR1 and CDR2 (germline): MDHEN, SYDVKM. Trimming removed 6 bases from V and 8 bases from J; junction bases left unmatched: 8. The DNA of the CDR3 is TGTGCCAGCAGCCCGGGACAGGTTTGGGAAAAACTGTTTTTT. Protein: CASSPGQVWEKLFF.

This clonotype was seen many times. The chain links TRBV3-1 to TRBJ1-2; no reliable D call. Germline CDR1 LGHDT, CDR2 YNNKEL (reference sequence). Trimming took off 0 bases at V and 8 bases at J, with 13 bases between the two ends. There are 14 residues in the CDR3. This chain's CDR3 is CASSQDHSALGYTF. Written as DNA, the CDR3 is TGTGCCAGCAGCCAAGATCACAGTGCACTCGGCTACACCTTC.

V and J are TRBV12-3 or TRBV12-4 and TRBJ1-1; TRBD1 agrees at 7 bases. Unmatched junction bases numbered 9, after V lost 7 bases and J lost 4 bases. This CDR3 has 14 residues. The CDR3 DNA is TGTGCCAGCACCCCACAGGGGCTGGCCACTGAAGCTTTCTTT. Encoded protein: CASTPQGLATEAFF.

This clonotype has a count of ten or more. This sequence joins TRBV6-1 and TRBJ2-3; TRBD1 matches at 7 bases. Trimming removed 6 bases from V and 1 base from J; junction bases left unmatched: 7. In germline, CDR1 is MNHNS, CDR2 SASEGT. The CDR3 sequence is 15 residues long. CDR3 in amino acids: CASSFGTERTDTQYF. The CDR3 DNA follows: TGTGCCAGCAGCTTCGGGACAGAACGCACAGATACGCAGTATTTT.

The V call is TRBV4-1, the J call TRBJ1-3; D is ambiguous. V was pared by 4 bases and J by 3 bases, with 7 bases between. Germline V gene lookup returns CDR1 MGHRA and CDR2 YSYEKL. This CDR3 region has 13 residues. The CDR3 DNA follows: TGCGCCAGCAGCCCCTCTTTTGGAAACACCATATATTTT. This sequence encodes CASSPSFGNTIYF.

This clonotype was detected many times. V is TRBV29-1 and J is TRBJ2-3; D call uncertain. CDR1 and CDR2 from the germline V gene are SQVTM and ANQGSEA. V lost 0 bases and J 9 bases, leaving 13 bases between the germline ends. The CDR3 runs to 13 residues. CDR3 region: CSVEERVDLTQYF. The CDR3 DNA is TGCAGCGTTGAAGAGCGTGTAGACTTGACGCAGTATTTT.

In DNA form, the CDR3 reads TGTGCCAGCAGCCTACCCAACAGGGGAACTAATGAAAAACTGTTTTTT. Amino acid sequence: CASSLPNRGTNEKLFF. The rearrangement links TRBV6-1 to TRBJ1-4, with 7 bases fitting TRBD1. J was trimmed by 1 base and V by 6 bases; bases with no gene match: 8. In germline, CDR1 is MNHNS, CDR2 SASEGT. The CDR3 sequence is 16 residues long.

This clonotype was recorded at least ten times. The genes are TRBV7-2 and TRBJ2-7; 9 nucleotides line up with TRBD1. There are 15 residues in the CDR3. The germline CDR1 and CDR2 sequences are SGHTA and FQGNSA. V lost 1 base, J lost 5 bases, and 6 bases stayed unmatched. CDR3 residues: CASSLDAGQGNEQYF. CDR3 DNA: TGTGCCAGCAGCTTAGATGCGGGACAGGGCAACGAGCAGTACTTC. Combining the CDR3 with reference TRBV7-2 and TRBJ2-7 gives the whole variable domain GAGVSQSPSNKVTEKGKDVELRCDPISGHTALYWYRQSLGQGLEFLIYFQGNSAPDKSGLPSDRFSAERTGGSVSTLTIQRTQQEDSAVYLCASSLDAGQGNEQYFGPGTRLTVT.

This clonotype was seen repeatedly, ten times or more. V usage is TRBV5-8 and J usage is TRBJ2-4; 12 bases fit TRBD1. V dropped 3 bases and J dropped 9; count of bases not matched to a gene: 4. Germline V gives CDR1 SGHTS, CDR2 YDEGEE. The CDR3 loop spans 14 amino acids. The CDR3 protein is CASSSGQGASIQYF. CDR3 coding DNA: TGTGCCAGCAGCTCGGGACAGGGGGCGAGCATTCAGTACTTC.

This clonotype was counted at least ten times. The chain couples TRBV20-1 to TRBJ2-7; TRBD1 matches at 7 bases. Trimming at V came to 0 bases and at J to 0 bases, leaving 5 bases not matched to a gene. The CDR3 spans 15 residues. CDR1 DFQATT and CDR2 SNEGSKA come from the germline V gene (reference sequence). CDR3 region: CSAREGGHSSYEQYF. The CDR3 DNA reads as TGCAGTGCTAGAGAAGGGGGCCATAGCTCCTACGAGCAGTACTTC.

This clonotype has only one observation. The genes are TRBV9 and TRBJ1-6; tentatively, D is TRBD1 (6 bases). Germline loops: CDR1 SGDLS, CDR2 YYNGEE. Trimming took 4 bases from V and 8 from J, leaving 10 bases between them. This CDR3 comprises 13 residues. The CDR3 is CASSRDTYSPLHF. For the CDR3, the DNA is TGTGCCAGCAGCCGGGACACTTATTCACCCCTCCACTTT.

This clonotype was observed many times. The rearrangement uses TRBV28 and TRBJ2-1, with TRBD2 matching over 15 bases. Germline V gene lookup returns CDR1 MDHEN and CDR2 SYDVKM. The CDR3 has 18 amino acids. Trimming removed 7 bases from V and 0 bases from J; junction bases left unmatched: 7. The CDR3 is CASKGTSGGSSSYNEQFF. In DNA form, the CDR3 reads TGTGCCAGCAAGGGGACTAGCGGGGGGTCGAGCTCCTACAATGAGCAGTTCTTC.

This sequence joins TRBV4-1 and TRBJ2-5; D gene uncertain. CDR1 and CDR2 (germline): MGHRA, YSYEKL. V lost 3 bases and J lost 4, with 15 bases in between. This CDR3 has 15 amino acids. CDR3 bases: TGCGCCAGCAGCCACGCTAGATCCACCACAGAGACCCAGTACTTC. Its protein product is CASSHARSTTETQYF.

The chain couples TRBV4-2 to TRBJ2-1; 11 bases map to TRBD2. Trimming cost V 0 bases and J 5 bases; bases outside gene matches: 9. This CDR3 has 18 amino acids. The V gene's germline CDR1 is LGHNA and CDR2 YNFKEQ. CDR3 amino acids: CASSQDLLAGGPNNEQFF. CDR3 bases: TGTGCCAGCAGCCAAGATCTTTTAGCGGGGGGGCCTAACAATGAGCAGTTCTTC.

This clonotype was seen at least ten times. This chain links TRBV3-1 with TRBJ1-6; D call uncertain. CDR3 size: 15 residues. Germline CDR1 LGHDT, CDR2 YNNKEL (reference sequence). With 5 bases removed from V and 7 bases from J, the gap between germline ends came to 15 bases. CDR3 sequence reads: CASSSAALGNSPLHF. The CDR3 region has the DNA TGTGCCAGCAGCTCAGCGGCCCTGGGGAATTCACCCCTCCACTTT.